Listed here are 27 T cell receptor beta chains from one sample, sequenced in a study of metastatic and nonmetastatic thyroid tumors. Through MiXCR, TCRdb re-clonotyped the PCR reads. Of fewer than 25,000 clones listed, around 18% were seen once; the top ten hold under 3%. Not a single patient had been given any form of treatment at any point before undergoing thyroid surgery. The sample was adjacent normal tissue. The receptors come from a male donor with papillary thyroid cancer or a benign thyroid nodule (not recorded which). Some clones in this sample may be carry-over from other donors' samples.

The V gene is TRBV3-1, the J gene TRBJ2-1; tentatively, D is TRBD1 or TRBD2 (5 bases each). Deletions cut 1 base from V and 5 bases from J, with 21 bases between. This CDR3 has 18 residues. From germline, CDR1 is LGHDT and CDR2 YNNKEL (reference sequence). The CDR3 is CASSQGDPGEGLDNEQFF. Written as DNA, the CDR3 is TGTGCCAGCAGCCAAGGGGACCCCGGGGAAGGGCTAGACAATGAGCAGTTCTTC.

The table lists this clone with a few counts. The chain combines TRBV6-1 with TRBJ2-7; 11 bases map to TRBD2. CDR1 and CDR2 from the germline V gene are MNHNS and SASEGT. The CDR3 extends over 15 amino acids. Unmatched junction bases numbered 5, after V lost 2 bases and J lost 5 bases. CDR3 sequence reads: CASSETSGSNNEQYF. The CDR3 DNA reads as TGTGCCAGCAGTGAAACTAGCGGGAGTAATAACGAGCAGTACTTC.

On this clone: Compared with germline, one end of the junction differs, possibly owing to a read error. V usage is TRBV7-8 and J usage is TRBJ2-7, with 8 bases matching TRBD2. Germline V lookup: CDR1 SGHVS, CDR2 FQNEAQ. The CDR3 has 13 residues. CDR3 nucleotides: TGTGCCAGCAGCCCGCGGACTAGCACCGAGCAGTATTTC. Residues: CASSPRTSTEQYF. The full variable domain, completed using reference TRBV7-8 and TRBJ2-7, is GAGVSQSPRYKVAKRGQDVALRCDPISGHVSLFWYQQALGQGPEFLTYFQNEAQLDKSGLPSDRFFAERPEGSVSTLKIQRTQQEDSAVYLCASSPRTSTEQYFGPGTRLTVT.

This clone was detected many times. The genes are TRBV5-4 and TRBJ2-5; the D is unclear. Germline values: CDR1 SGHNT, CDR2 YYREEE (reference sequence). The CDR3 loop spans 12 amino acids. Trimming took 0 bases from V and 1 from J, leaving 1 base between them. The CDR3 loop reads CASSLAQETQYF. CDR3 coding DNA: TGTGCCAGCAGCTTGGCCCAAGAGACCCAGTACTTC.

There are a few counts of this clone. The chain employs TRBV12-3 or TRBV12-4 and TRBJ1-4; D gene uncertain. Trimming cost V 6 bases and J 8 bases, with 7 bases left between them. The CDR3 loop spans 11 amino acids. The CDR3 coding sequence is TGTGCCAGCAGGGCTTCGGAAAAACTGTTTTTT. Translated: CASRASEKLFF.

This clone was seen many times. The chain carries TRBV27 and TRBJ2-5, with 11 bases lining up with TRBD1. The CDR3 contains 16 residues. Germline-derived CDR1 and CDR2 are MNHEY and SMNVEV (reference sequence). The V and J ends lost 5 bases and 5 bases, in that order; junction bases with no gene match: 10. As DNA, the CDR3 is TGTGCCAGCAGTGGGGGGGGGACAGGGGGTCGGGAGACCCAGTACTTC. This encodes CASSGGGTGGRETQYF.

This clone rates as medium-sized. As DNA, the CDR3 is TGTGCCAGCAGTTCAGGGGGCAATCAGCCCCAGCATTTT. It specifies CASSSGGNQPQHF. V and J are TRBV12-3 or TRBV12-4 and TRBJ1-5; tentative D call: TRBD1 (6 bases). V was clipped by 4 bases and J by 2 bases, with 6 bases between them. The CDR3 is made up of 13 amino acids.

On this clone: Possible read error: a much larger clone is one base away. The genes are TRBV5-6 and TRBJ1-3; D call uncertain. Trimming took 5 bases from V and 3 from J, leaving 12 bases between them. The CDR3 consists of 14 residues. Looked up from germline, CDR1 is SGHDT and CDR2 is YYEEEE. The chain's CDR3 is CASSYREDGNTIYF. The CDR3 bases are TGTGCCAGCAGTTACCGGGAGGATGGAAACACCATATATTTT.

This clone was recorded at least ten times. This chain uses TRBV7-9 with TRBJ2-3; either TRBD1 or TRBD2 may fit D (5 bases each). This CDR3 has 15 residues. The germline V and J ends were trimmed by 10 bases and 3 bases, with 20 bases remaining between them. Looked up from germline, CDR1 is SEHNR and CDR2 is FQNEAQ (reference sequence). The CDR3 reads CATRGASGETDTQYF. CDR3 coding DNA: TGTGCCACCAGAGGGGCGTCGGGTGAAACAGATACGCAGTATTTT.

This clone was picked up many times. The genes are TRBV28 and TRBJ1-4, with D unresolved. The CDR3 loop spans 17 amino acids. Germline assignment: CDR1 MDHEN and CDR2 SYDVKM. Trimming cost V 5 bases and J 4 bases, with 20 bases left between them. This CDR3 is CASSGVFGSANNEKLFF. In DNA form, the CDR3 reads TGTGCCAGCAGTGGGGTGTTCGGTTCTGCGAATAATGAAAAACTGTTTTTT. Supplemented by reference TRBV28 and TRBJ1-4, the full variable domain reads DVKVTQSSRYLVKRTGEKVFLECVQDMDHENMFWYRQDPGLGLRLIYFSYDVKMKEKGDIPEGYSVSREKKERFSLILESASTNQTSMYLCASSGVFGSANNEKLFFGSGTQLSVL.

This clone appeared many times. The gene calls are TRBV10-3 and TRBJ1-1; possibly TRBD1 for D (5 bases). In germline, CDR1 is ENHRY, CDR2 SYGVKD. The CDR3 is 17 residues long. The V and J ends lost 3 bases and 4 bases respectively, with 21 bases between them. CDR3 amino acids: CAISELLGVKGPTEAFF. CDR3 DNA: TGTGCCATCAGTGAACTCTTAGGTGTAAAGGGACCCACTGAAGCTTTCTTT.

This clone has a handful of counts. The J gene is TRBJ2-2, the V gene TRBV6-4; D may be TRBD2 (6 bases). The germline V gene has CDR1 MRHNA and CDR2 SNTAGT. The CDR3 is made up of 12 amino acids. Here the CDR3 reads CATWGDTGELFF. CDR3 nucleotides: TGTGCGACCTGGGGGGACACCGGGGAGCTGTTTTTT.

Many counts were recorded for this clone. This chain joins TRBV7-9 and TRBJ1-4; no firm D call. CDR1 is SEHNR, CDR2 FQNEAQ, per germline (reference sequence). The V gene lost 6 bases and the J gene lost 10 bases, with 15 bases spanning the gap. This CDR3 is 13 amino acids long. CDR3 nucleotides: TGTGCCAGCAGGATCACACCCATGGGAAAACTGTTTTTT. This gives the protein CASRITPMGKLFF.

This clone was recorded many times. V gene TRBV5-6 combines with J gene TRBJ2-1; D may correspond to TRBD1 or TRBD2 (6 bases each). This CDR3 is 15 amino acids long. The V gene lost 5 bases and the J gene lost 1 base, with 13 bases spanning the gap. Germline CDR1 and CDR2: SGHDT and YYEEEE. The CDR3 DNA follows: TGTGCCAGCAGTCCTACAGGGAGGTCCTACAATGAGCAGTTCTTC. It is translated as CASSPTGRSYNEQFF. Variable domain in full (rest from reference TRBV5-6 and TRBJ2-1): DAGVTQSPTHLIKTRGQQVTLRCSPKSGHDTVSWYQQALGQGPQFIFQYYEEEERQRGNFPDRFSGHQFPNYSSELNVNALLLGDSALYLCASSPTGRSYNEQFFGPGTRLTVL.

V gene TRBV5-1 combines with J gene TRBJ2-3; perhaps TRBD2 as D (5 bases). From germline, CDR1 is SGHRS and CDR2 YFSETQ. The CDR3 runs to 15 residues. V was cut by 3 bases and J by 0 bases, with 11 bases left in between. The CDR3 sequence is CASSWTPGSTDTQYF. CDR3 coding DNA: TGCGCCAGCAGCTGGACTCCGGGGAGCACAGATACGCAGTATTTT.

The chain carries TRBV21-1 and TRBJ2-2; the table's D call TRBD2 went unverified against the DNA. TRBV21-1 is a known pseudogene. The CDR3 has 19 residues. The CDR3, as DNA: TGTGCCAGCGGGTCCTCGGGGGGACTAGCGGGAGTTGGCACCGGGTATCTGTTTTTT. Its protein is CASGSSGGLAGVGTGYLFF.

This clone is deemed medium-sized. The chain uses TRBV5-1 and TRBJ2-7, with 7 bases that match TRBD1. The CDR3 runs 12 residues. After removal of 4 bases from V and 4 bases from J, the junction contained 2 bases not matched to a gene. CDR1 and CDR2 (germline): SGHRS, YFSETQ. The CDR3 DNA is TGCGCCAGCAGCGAGGGGGCGTACGAGCAGTACTTC. This encodes CASSEGAYEQYF.

This clone is judged medium-sized (0.01 to 0.1%). The J gene is TRBJ2-7, the V gene TRBV28; tentatively, D is TRBD2 (6 bases). Trimming cost V 7 bases and J 6 bases, with 13 bases left between them. CDR1 and CDR2 (germline): MDHEN, SYDVKM. This CDR3 comprises 12 residues. CDR3 in amino acids: CASTGGMSEQYV. As DNA, the CDR3 is TGTGCCAGCACCGGGGGTATGAGCGAGCAGTACGTC.

V and J are TRBV10-1 and TRBJ2-1; TRBD2 is a possible D gene (5 bases). CDR1 and CDR2 from the germline V gene are WNHNN and SYGVQD (reference sequence). CDR3 length: 16 residues. V was clipped by 2 bases and J by 10 bases, with 21 bases between them. The CDR3 coding sequence is TGCGCCAGCAGTGAGAATCTTAGTTTAGAGGGTTCGGAGCAGTTCTTC. It encodes CASSENLSLEGSEQFF.

This clone was detected many times. This chain connects TRBV5-1 to TRBJ1-1, with D possibly matching TRBD1 (6 bases). With 5 bases removed from V and 2 bases from J, the gap between germline ends came to 10 bases. CDR1 is SGHRS, CDR2 YFSETQ, per germline. The CDR3 has 13 residues. CDR3: CASRRGTNTEAFF. The CDR3 DNA reads TGCGCCAGCAGGCGCGGGACAAACACTGAAGCTTTCTTT.

This clone appeared many times. Other nucleotide sequences from this sample produce the same CDR3. The chain links TRBV5-1 to TRBJ2-2; D gene unclear. From germline, CDR1 is SGHRS and CDR2 YFSETQ. There are 12 residues in the CDR3. Trimming left V 4 bases short and J 7 bases short, with 8 bases between. CDR3 sequence reads: CASSPGGGELFF. DNA of the CDR3: TGCGCCAGCAGCCCGGGTGGCGGGGAGCTGTTTTTT.

This clone was seen a handful of times. One end of the junction fails to match germline, which may point to a read error. This same CDR3 is encoded by further DNA sequences in the sample. This chain connects TRBV9 to TRBJ1-6; TRBD1 matches at 8 bases. Germline CDR1 is SGDLS and CDR2 is YYNGEE. The CDR3 consists of 15 residues. DNA of the CDR3: TGTGCCAGCAGCGGACAGGGGACCCCAAATTCACCCCTACACTTT. Translation gives CASSGQGTPNSPLHF.

By sample share, this clone is medium-sized. The rearrangement joins TRBV7-2 to TRBJ2-7; possible D gene TRBD2, 6 bases. V was shortened by 0 bases and J by 6 bases, with 9 bases between the two germline ends. CDR3 length: 13 amino acids. Germline-derived CDR1 and CDR2 are SGHTA and FQGNSA. CDR3 loop: CASSLAGGIEQYV. The DNA of the CDR3 is TGTGCCAGCAGCTTAGCGGGGGGTATCGAGCAGTACGTC.

Points on this clone: At one end, the junction sequence differs from germline, possibly due to a read error. The rearrangement uses TRBV2 and TRBJ2-5, with 7 bases fitting TRBD2. The CDR3 has 17 amino acids. From germline, CDR1 is SNHLY and CDR2 FYNNEI. CDR3 sequence: CVSSEGRAGRTQEAQYF. CDR3 bases: TGTGTCAGCAGTGAGGGAAGAGCGGGGAGGACACAAGAGGCCCAGTACTTC.

The table lists this clone with a few counts. The chain is built from TRBV7-2 and TRBJ1-1, with D hard to call. Germline V CDR1 and CDR2: SGHTA, FQGNSA. With 1 base removed from V and 9 bases from J, the gap between germline ends came to 18 bases. CDR3 length: 15 amino acids. CDR3 region: CASSLEVGTNTKAFF. The CDR3 DNA reads as TGTGCCAGCAGCTTAGAAGTCGGAACGAACACCAAAGCTTTCTTT.

This clone was detected only a few times. The rearrangement uses TRBV6-6 and TRBJ2-7; D may be TRBD2 (5 bases). CDR1 is MNHNY and CDR2 is SVGAGI in the germline V gene (reference sequence). Trimming cost V 2 bases and J 5 bases, with 13 bases left between them. The CDR3 contains 14 residues. CDR3 in amino acids: CASSYREWSDEQYF. The CDR3 nucleotides read TGTGCCAGCAGTTACCGGGAATGGAGTGACGAGCAGTACTTC.

This clone came up many times. The chain has TRBV6-6 and TRBJ1-5, with D tentatively TRBD1 (5 bases). Trimming took 0 bases from V and 0 from J, leaving 12 bases between them. The V gene's germline CDR1 is MNHNY and CDR2 SVGAGI (reference sequence). This CDR3 comprises 17 residues. This CDR3 reads CASSYSGTAYSNQPQHF. CDR3 nucleotide sequence: TGTGCCAGCAGTTACTCTGGGACGGCGTATAGCAATCAGCCCCAGCATTTT.